Shown below are 18 T cell receptor beta chains from a single sample sequenced in a study of shared clonotypes between healthy human individuals. As defined, naive CD8 cells were CD45RO-negative and positively selected for CCR7, with terminally differentiated effector memory CD45RA+ cells excluded. TCRdb's table, derived via immunoSEQ multiplex PCR, lists solely in-frame clones and lacks some. Of about 2.1 million clones detected, 80% to 95% appear once; the ten largest clones hold about 1.7%. The sample consisted of naive CD8+ T cells from PBMCs. These receptors originate from a man younger than 35 in good health. Some clones in this sample may be carry-over from other donors' samples.

As for this clone: Other nucleotide sequences from this sample produce the same CDR3. The V gene is TRBV9, the J gene TRBJ2-1, with D unclear. Germline V gene lookup returns CDR1 SGDLS and CDR2 YYNGEE. The CDR3 is made up of 12 amino acids. V lost 3 bases and J lost 7, with 8 bases in between. The CDR3: CASSGVGNEQFF. CDR3 bases: TGTGCCAGCAGCGGTGTAGGAAATGAGCAGTTCTTC.

In this sample, this clone turned up once. The rearrangement joins TRBV7-2 to TRBJ2-1; D call uncertain. The germline CDR1 and CDR2 sequences are SGHTA and FQGNSA. The CDR3 is made up of 15 amino acids. V was trimmed by 8 bases and J by 2 bases, leaving 16 bases between them. The chain's CDR3 is CASDWLLSPYNEQFF. CDR3 nucleotide sequence: TGTGCCAGCGATTGGCTTCTTTCTCCCTACAATGAGCAGTTCTTC.

This chain links TRBV19 with TRBJ2-5; tentatively, D is TRBD1 or TRBD2 (5 bases each). CDR3 length: 16 amino acids. Germline V lookup: CDR1 LNHDA, CDR2 SQIVND (reference sequence). V was trimmed by 6 bases and J by 4 bases, leaving 21 bases between them. The CDR3 sequence is CASSALGPPSGETQYF. CDR3 sequence (DNA): TGTGCCAGTAGCGCATTGGGACCGCCTTCCGGAGAGACCCAGTACTTC. The full variable domain, its missing parts supplied by reference TRBV19 and TRBJ2-5, is DGGITQSPKYLFRKEGQNVTLSCEQNLNHDAMYWYRQDPGQGLRLIYYSQIVNDFQKGDIAEGYSVSREKKESFPLTVTSAQKNPTAFYLCASSALGPPSGETQYFGPGTRLLVL.

V gene TRBV28 combines with J gene TRBJ2-5; possibly TRBD1 for D (7 bases). The CDR3 loop spans 17 amino acids. Trimming left V 6 bases short and J 3 bases short, with 23 bases between. Germline V CDR1 and CDR2: MDHEN, SYDVKM. DNA for the CDR3: TGTGCCAGCAGCCAAGGGGGCGGGACAGAGCTAAAAGAGACCCAGTACTTC. Translation gives CASSQGGGTELKETQYF.

On this clone: The same CDR3 also results from other DNA sequences found in this sample. The chain recombines TRBV27 with TRBJ2-7; 7 positions match TRBD1. Unmatched junction bases numbered 9, after V lost 0 bases and J lost 4 bases. CDR1 is MNHEY and CDR2 is SMNVEV in the germline V gene (reference sequence). The CDR3 extends over 16 amino acids. The chain's CDR3 is CASSLSPGTASYEQYF. CDR3 nucleotides: TGTGCCAGCAGTTTATCCCCCGGGACAGCTAGTTACGAGCAGTACTTC.

The chain joins TRBV18 to TRBJ2-5, with D maybe TRBD1 (5 bases). The CDR3 runs 15 residues. Germline loops: CDR1 KGHSH, CDR2 LQKENI. Trimming left V 0 bases short and J 5 bases short, with 13 bases between. DNA of the CDR3: TGTGCCAGCTCACCACCGAGCAGGGTTCGGGAGACCCAGTACTTC. Protein product: CASSPPSRVRETQYF.

This chain joins TRBV19 and TRBJ2-2; D possibly corresponds to TRBD2 (5 bases). CDR1 LNHDA and CDR2 SQIVND come from the germline V gene (reference sequence). The V end lost 5 bases, the J end lost 2 bases, and 15 bases lay between the germline ends. The length of the CDR3 is 16 residues. DNA of the CDR3: TGTGCCAGTAGTTCTAAAACCCGGGAAAACACCGGGGAGCTGTTTTTT. It translates to CASSSKTRENTGELFF.

The chain uses TRBV28 and TRBJ2-3, with D uncertain. The CDR3 spans 14 residues. The germline V gene encodes CDR1 MDHEN and CDR2 SYDVKM. V gave up 1 base and J gave up 0 bases, with 5 bases separating them. CDR3 bases: TGTGCCAGCAGTTTATTCACTAGCACAGATACGCAGTATTTT. Amino acid sequence: CASSLFTSTDTQYF.

The chain has TRBV28 and TRBJ1-2; D ambiguous. The germline gives CDR1 MDHEN, CDR2 SYDVKM. There are 13 residues in the CDR3. Trimming left V 3 bases short and J 4 bases short, with 9 bases between. The CDR3 reads CASSFIATYGYTF. For the CDR3, the DNA is TGTGCCAGCAGTTTTATCGCAACCTATGGCTACACCTTC.

The chain couples TRBV29-1 to TRBJ2-7; 9 bases are a match to TRBD1. This CDR3 has 14 amino acids. The V gene end was trimmed by 6 bases and the J gene end by 7 bases; junction bases not matched to a gene: 13. From germline, CDR1 is SQVTM and CDR2 ANQGSEA. The CDR3 spells CSVLDRGINWEQYF. The CDR3 DNA reads TGCAGCGTCCTGGACAGGGGAATCAATTGGGAGCAGTACTTC.

This chain links TRBV4-2 with TRBJ2-7; D not certain. The germline gives CDR1 LGHNA, CDR2 YNFKEQ. V was trimmed by 0 bases and J by 5 bases, leaving 5 bases between them. The CDR3 runs 12 residues. In DNA, the CDR3 is TGTGCCAGCAGCCAAGATGACCACGAGCAGTACTTC. This encodes CASSQDDHEQYF.

To note about this clone: This CDR3 is also generated by other DNA sequences in the sample. The chain carries TRBV27 and TRBJ2-7; D may be TRBD2 (6 bases). The CDR3 covers 13 residues. V was shortened by 6 bases and J by 2 bases, with 11 bases between the two germline ends. Per the germline V gene, CDR1 is MNHEY and CDR2 is SMNVEV (reference sequence). CDR3 protein: CASSSGLTYEQYF. CDR3 DNA sequence: TGTGCCAGCAGCTCCGGACTAACCTACGAGCAGTACTTC.

J is TRBJ2-7 and V is TRBV11-2; 8 nucleotides match TRBD2. This CDR3 spans 16 amino acids. With 4 bases clipped from V and 6 bases from J, the junction kept 14 bases outside the gene matches. CDR1 is SGHAT, CDR2 FQNNGV, per germline. CDR3 sequence (DNA): TGTGCCAGCAGCTCTCCCCTCCGAGCGGGAGTTTCCGAGCAGTACTTC. Amino acids: CASSSPLRAGVSEQYF. Drawing the rest from reference TRBV11-2 and TRBJ2-7, the complete variable domain is EAGVAQSPRYKIIEKRQSVAFWCNPISGHATLYWYQQILGQGPKLLIQFQNNGVVDDSQLPKDRFSAERLKGVDSTLKIQPAKLEDSAVYLCASSSPLRAGVSEQYFGPGTRLTVT.

The J gene is TRBJ2-3, the V gene TRBV19; D gene unclear. Germline CDR1 is LNHDA and CDR2 is SQIVND (reference sequence). The CDR3 sequence is 15 residues long. Trimming cost V 1 base and J 5 bases, with 13 bases left between them. The CDR3 nucleotides are TGTGCCAGTAGTATAGGTACCACTGGCGGAGATACGCAGTATTTT. As protein: CASSIGTTGGDTQYF.

The rearrangement joins TRBV6-4 to TRBJ2-1, with D unclear. V shed 3 bases and J shed 4 bases, with 10 bases lying between them. This CDR3 has 14 amino acids. CDR1 MRHNA and CDR2 SNTAGT come from the germline V gene. The CDR3 here is CASSEDWGYNEQFF. Here the CDR3 DNA reads TGTGCCAGCAGTGAAGATTGGGGATACAATGAGCAGTTCTTC.

V is TRBV5-6 and J is TRBJ1-4; TRBD1 aligns across 7 bases. The V segment lost 5 bases and the J segment 4 bases; nucleotides outside the gene matches: 5. Germline assignment: CDR1 SGHDT and CDR2 YYEEEE. The CDR3 extends over 14 amino acids. The CDR3 DNA sequence: TGTGCCAGCAGTTACACAGGGGTTAATGAAAAACTGTTTTTT. Its protein is CASSYTGVNEKLFF.

V and J are TRBV21-1 and TRBJ2-7; the table calls TRBD1, which could not be checked here. TRBV21-1 is marked as a pseudogene. The CDR3 is 13 residues long. CDR3 nucleotide sequence: TGTGCGGGCCGGCAGATTTTGGGTCACGAGCAGTACTTC. This codes for CAGRQILGHEQYF.

The V gene is TRBV5-4, the J gene TRBJ2-7; 10 bases line up with TRBD2. The germline CDR1 and CDR2 sequences are SGHNT and YYREEE (reference sequence). This CDR3 comprises 15 residues. V dropped 0 bases and J dropped 6; count of bases not matched to a gene: 6. CDR3 amino acids: CASSLALAGVSEQYF. CDR3 sequence (DNA): TGTGCCAGCAGCTTGGCCCTAGCGGGAGTTTCCGAGCAGTACTTC.